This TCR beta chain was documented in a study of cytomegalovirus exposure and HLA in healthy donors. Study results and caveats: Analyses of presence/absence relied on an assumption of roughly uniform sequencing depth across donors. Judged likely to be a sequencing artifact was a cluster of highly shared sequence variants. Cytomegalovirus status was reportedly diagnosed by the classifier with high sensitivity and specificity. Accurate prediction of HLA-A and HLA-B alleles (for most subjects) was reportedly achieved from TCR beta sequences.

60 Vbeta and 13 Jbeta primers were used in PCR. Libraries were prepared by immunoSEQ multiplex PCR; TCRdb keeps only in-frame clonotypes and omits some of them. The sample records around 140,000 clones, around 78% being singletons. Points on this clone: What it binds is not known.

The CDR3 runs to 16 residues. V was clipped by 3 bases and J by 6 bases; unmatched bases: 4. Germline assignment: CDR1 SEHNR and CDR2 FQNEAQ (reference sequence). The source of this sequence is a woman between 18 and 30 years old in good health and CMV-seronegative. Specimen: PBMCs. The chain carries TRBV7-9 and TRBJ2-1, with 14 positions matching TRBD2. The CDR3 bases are TGTGCCAGCAGCTTTGGACTAGCGGGAGGTTTCAATGAGCAGTTCTTC. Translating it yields CASSFGLAGGFNEQFF.